This TCR beta chain was sequenced during a study of beta chain features in type 1 diabetes. Study-level background: Patients shared similar age, gender and cell yields with healthy donors. Overall study findings and caveats: Significant though moderate, a shortening of TCRB CDR3s appeared in all four CD4+ subsets of Type 1 diabetes patients.

This clone has only a few counts. The antigen is not known. The authors sorted CD4+ naive, central memory, regulatory and stem cell-like memory cells via CD45RO/CCR7/CD25/CD127/CD95/CD27. Expressed TCRB transcripts got sequenced, as all isolated RNA was reverse transcribed. Naive, central memory and regulatory T cell samples came to a mean of about 4 million reads. Sequencing was performed with immunoSEQ multiplex PCR; in TCRdb, only in-frame clones are kept and a portion is missing. In the table there are 300,000 to 400,000 clones, approximately 9.7% of which are singletons. This sequence was found in a man aged 25 to 40 with type 1 diabetes. The sequencing sample was made of central memory CD4+ T cells from blood.

CDR3 amino acids: CASGLLSAQETQYF. CDR3 bases: TGTGCTAGTGGTTTGTTGTCAGCACAAGAGACCCAGTACTTC. V usage is TRBV12-5 and J usage is TRBJ2-5; D gene ambiguous. CDR3 length: 14 residues. V was cut by 2 bases and J by 2 bases, with 9 bases left in between. Germline loops: CDR1 LGHNT, CDR2 FRNRAP.